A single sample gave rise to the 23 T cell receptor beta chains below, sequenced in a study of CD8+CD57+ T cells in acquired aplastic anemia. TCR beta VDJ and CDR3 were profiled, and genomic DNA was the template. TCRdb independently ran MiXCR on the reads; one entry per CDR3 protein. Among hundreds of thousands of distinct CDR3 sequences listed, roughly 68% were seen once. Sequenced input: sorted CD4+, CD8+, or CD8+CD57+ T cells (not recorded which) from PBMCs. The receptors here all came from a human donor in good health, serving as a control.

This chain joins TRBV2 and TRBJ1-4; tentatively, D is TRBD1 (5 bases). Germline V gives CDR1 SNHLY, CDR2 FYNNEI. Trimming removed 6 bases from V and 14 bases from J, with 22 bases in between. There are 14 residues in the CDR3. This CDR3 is CASRLGEGRERLFF. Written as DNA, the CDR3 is TGTGCCAGCAGACTGGGGGAAGGCAGAGAAAGGCTGTTTTTT.

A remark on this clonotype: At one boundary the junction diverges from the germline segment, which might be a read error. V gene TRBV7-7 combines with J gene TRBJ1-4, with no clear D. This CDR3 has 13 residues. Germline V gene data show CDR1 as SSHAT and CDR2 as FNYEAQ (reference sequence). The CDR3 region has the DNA TGTGCTAGCAGCTTAGACATAGCTCAGCGACTGTATTTT. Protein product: CASSLDIAQRLYF.

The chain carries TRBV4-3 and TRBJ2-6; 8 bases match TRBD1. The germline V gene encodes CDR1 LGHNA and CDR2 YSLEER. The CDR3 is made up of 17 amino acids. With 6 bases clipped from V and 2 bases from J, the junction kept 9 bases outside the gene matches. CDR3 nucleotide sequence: TGCGCCAGCAGTCAGTTCGGGACAGGCGCTGGGGCCAACGTCCTGACTTTC. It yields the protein CASSQFGTGAGANVLTF.

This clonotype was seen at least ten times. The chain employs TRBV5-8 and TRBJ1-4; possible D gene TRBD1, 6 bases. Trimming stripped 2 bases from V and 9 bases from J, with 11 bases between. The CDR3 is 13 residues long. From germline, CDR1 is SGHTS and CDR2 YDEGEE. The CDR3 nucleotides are TGTGCCAGCAGCTTTGGGGGCGATCAAAAACTGTTTTTT. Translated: CASSFGGDQKLFF.

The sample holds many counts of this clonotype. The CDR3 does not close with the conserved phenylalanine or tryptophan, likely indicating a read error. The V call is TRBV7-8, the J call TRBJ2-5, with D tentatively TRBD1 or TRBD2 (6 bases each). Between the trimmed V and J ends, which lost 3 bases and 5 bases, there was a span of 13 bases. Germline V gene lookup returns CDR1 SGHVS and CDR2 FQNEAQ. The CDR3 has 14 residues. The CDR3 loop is CASSLVGGAETQYL. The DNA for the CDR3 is TGTGCCAGCAGCTTGGTGGGGGGCGCGGAGACCCAGTACCTC.

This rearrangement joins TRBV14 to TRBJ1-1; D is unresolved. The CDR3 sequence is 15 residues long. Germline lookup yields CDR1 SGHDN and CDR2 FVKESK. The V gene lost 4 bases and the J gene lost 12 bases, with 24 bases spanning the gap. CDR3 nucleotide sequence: TGTGCCAGCAGCCCGGACTCCCGTAGCGGCAGCGAATCTTTCTTT. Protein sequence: CASSPDSRSGSESFF.

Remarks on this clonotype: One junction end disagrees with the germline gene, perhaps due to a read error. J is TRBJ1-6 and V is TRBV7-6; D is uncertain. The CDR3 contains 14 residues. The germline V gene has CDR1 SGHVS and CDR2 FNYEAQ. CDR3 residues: CASSLGSETSHFHF. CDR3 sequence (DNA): TGCGCCAGCAGCCTAGGTTCAGAAACTTCACATTTCCACTTT.

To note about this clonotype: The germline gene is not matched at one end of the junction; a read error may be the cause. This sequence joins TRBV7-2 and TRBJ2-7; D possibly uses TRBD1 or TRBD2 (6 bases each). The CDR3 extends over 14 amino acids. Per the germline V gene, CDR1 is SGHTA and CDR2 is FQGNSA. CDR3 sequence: CASGNAGHSTDTQF. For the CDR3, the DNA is TGTGCCAGCGGGAATGCGGGACACAGCACAGATACGCAGTTC. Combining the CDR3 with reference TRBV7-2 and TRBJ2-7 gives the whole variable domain GAGVSQSPSNKVTEKGKDVELRCDPISGHTALYWYRQSLGQGLEFLIYFQGNSAPDKSGLPSDRFSAERTGGSVSTLTIQRTQQEDSAVYLCASGNAGHSTDTQFGPGTRLTVT.

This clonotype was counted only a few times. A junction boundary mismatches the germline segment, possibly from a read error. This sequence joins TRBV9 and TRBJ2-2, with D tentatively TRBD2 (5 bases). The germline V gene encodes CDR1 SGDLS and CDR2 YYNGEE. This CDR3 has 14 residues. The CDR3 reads CASSVSGNTGELFF. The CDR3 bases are TGTGCCAGTAGCGTGTCGGGGAACACCGGGGAGCTGTTTTTT.

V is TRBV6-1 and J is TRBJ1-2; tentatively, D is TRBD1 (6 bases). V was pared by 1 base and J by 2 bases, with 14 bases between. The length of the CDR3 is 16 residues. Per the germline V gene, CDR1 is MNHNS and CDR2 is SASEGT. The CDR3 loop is CASSEVQQTGNYGYTF. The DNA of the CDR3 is TGTGCCAGCAGTGAAGTGCAGCAGACAGGAAACTATGGCTACACCTTC.

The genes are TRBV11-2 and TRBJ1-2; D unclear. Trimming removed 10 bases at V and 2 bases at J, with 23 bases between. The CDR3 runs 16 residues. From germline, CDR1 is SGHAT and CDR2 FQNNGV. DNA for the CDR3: TGTGCCATCAGTCTGTCGAATGGCGGATTAAACTATGGCTACACCTTC. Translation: CAISLSNGGLNYGYTF.

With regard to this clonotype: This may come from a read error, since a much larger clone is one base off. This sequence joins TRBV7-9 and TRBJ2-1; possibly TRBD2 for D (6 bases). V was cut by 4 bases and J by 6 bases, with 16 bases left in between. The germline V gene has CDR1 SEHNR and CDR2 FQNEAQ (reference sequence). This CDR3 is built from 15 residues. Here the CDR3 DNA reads TGTGCCAGCAGCTGCCACCCCGGGAGCCCCAATGAGCAGTTCTTC. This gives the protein CASSCHPGSPNEQFF.

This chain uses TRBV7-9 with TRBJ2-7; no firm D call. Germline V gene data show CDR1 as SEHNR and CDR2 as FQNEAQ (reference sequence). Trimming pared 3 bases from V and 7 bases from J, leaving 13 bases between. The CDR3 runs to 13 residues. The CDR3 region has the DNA TGTGCCAGCAGCTTTGTACAGTTGGAGGAGCAGTACTTC. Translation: CASSFVQLEEQYF.

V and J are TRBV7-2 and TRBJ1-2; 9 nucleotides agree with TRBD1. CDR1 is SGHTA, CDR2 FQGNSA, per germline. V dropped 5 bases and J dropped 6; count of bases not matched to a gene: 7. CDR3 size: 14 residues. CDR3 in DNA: TGTGCCAGCAGCACGGGACAGGGTTACGATGGCTACACCTTC. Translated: CASSTGQGYDGYTF.

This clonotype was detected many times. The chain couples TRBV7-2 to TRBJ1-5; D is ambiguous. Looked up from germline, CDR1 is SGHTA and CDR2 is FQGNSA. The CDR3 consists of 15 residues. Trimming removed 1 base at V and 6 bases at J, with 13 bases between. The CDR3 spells CASSLDIRISQPQHF. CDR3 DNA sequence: TGTGCCAGCAGCTTAGATATCCGGATCTCTCAGCCCCAGCATTTT.

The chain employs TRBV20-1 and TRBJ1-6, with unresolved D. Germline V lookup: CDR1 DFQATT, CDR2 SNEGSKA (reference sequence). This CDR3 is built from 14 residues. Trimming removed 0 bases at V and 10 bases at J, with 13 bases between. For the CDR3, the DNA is TGCAGTGCTAGAGATCGGCTCGGCGGGTCACCCCTCCACTTT. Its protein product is CSARDRLGGSPLHF.

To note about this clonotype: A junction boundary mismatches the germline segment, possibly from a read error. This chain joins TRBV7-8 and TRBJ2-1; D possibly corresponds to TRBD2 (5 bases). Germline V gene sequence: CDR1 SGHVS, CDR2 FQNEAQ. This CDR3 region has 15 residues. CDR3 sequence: CASSVSGGSYNVQFF. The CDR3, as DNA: TGTGCCAGCAGCGTGAGCGGCGGCTCCTACAATGTGCAGTTCTTC.

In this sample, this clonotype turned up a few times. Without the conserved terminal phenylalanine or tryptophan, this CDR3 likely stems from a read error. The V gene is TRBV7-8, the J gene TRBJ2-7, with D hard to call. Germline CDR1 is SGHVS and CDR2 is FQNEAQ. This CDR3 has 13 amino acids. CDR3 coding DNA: TGTGCCGGCAGCTTAGAACGGTCCTACGAGCAGTACCTC. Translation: CAGSLERSYEQYL.

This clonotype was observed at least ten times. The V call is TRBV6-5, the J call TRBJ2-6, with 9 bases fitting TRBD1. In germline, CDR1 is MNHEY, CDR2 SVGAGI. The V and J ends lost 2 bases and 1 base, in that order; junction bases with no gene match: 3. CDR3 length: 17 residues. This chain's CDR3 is CASSYVGTGSGANVLTF. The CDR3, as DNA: TGTGCCAGCAGTTACGTCGGGACAGGGTCTGGGGCCAACGTCCTGACTTTC.

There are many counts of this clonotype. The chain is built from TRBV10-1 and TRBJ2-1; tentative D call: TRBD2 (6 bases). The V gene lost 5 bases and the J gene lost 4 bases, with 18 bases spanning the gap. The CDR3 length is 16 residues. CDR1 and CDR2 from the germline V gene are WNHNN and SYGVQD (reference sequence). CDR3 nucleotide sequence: TGCGCCAGCAGTCACCGGGGGACTCTTGAATACAATGAGCAGTTCTTC. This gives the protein CASSHRGTLEYNEQFF.

CDR3 coding DNA: TGTGCCAGCAGCTTAGATGGTGACACTCAGCCCCAGCATTTT. Protein sequence: CASSLDGDTQPQHF. The chain employs TRBV11-2 and TRBJ1-5; D gene ambiguous. Germline CDR1 is SGHAT and CDR2 is FQNNGV. The CDR3 is made up of 14 amino acids. Trimming took off 0 bases at V and 6 bases at J, with 9 bases between the two ends. The whole variable domain, filled in from reference TRBV11-2 and TRBJ1-5, reads EAGVAQSPRYKIIEKRQSVAFWCNPISGHATLYWYQQILGQGPKLLIQFQNNGVVDDSQLPKDRFSAERLKGVDSTLKIQPAKLEDSAVYLCASSLDGDTQPQHFGDGTRLSIL.

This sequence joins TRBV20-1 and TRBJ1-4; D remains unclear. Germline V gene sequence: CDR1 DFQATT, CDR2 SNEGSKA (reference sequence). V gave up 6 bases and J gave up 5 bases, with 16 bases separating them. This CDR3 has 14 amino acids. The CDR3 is CSARTGGWNEKLFF. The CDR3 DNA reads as TGCAGTGCGAGAACGGGTGGATGGAATGAAAAACTGTTTTTT.

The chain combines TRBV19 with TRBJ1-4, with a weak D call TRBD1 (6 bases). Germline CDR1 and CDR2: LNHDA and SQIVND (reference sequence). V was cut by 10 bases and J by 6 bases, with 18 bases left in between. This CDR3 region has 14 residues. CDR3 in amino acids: CATSRGVRDEKLFF. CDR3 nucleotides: TGTGCCACCTCCAGGGGCGTAAGGGATGAAAAACTGTTTTTT. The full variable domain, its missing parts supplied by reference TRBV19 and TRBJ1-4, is DGGITQSPKYLFRKEGQNVTLSCEQNLNHDAMYWYRQDPGQGLRLIYYSQIVNDFQKGDIAEGYSVSREKKESFPLTVTSAQKNPTAFYLCATSRGVRDEKLFFGSGTQLSVL.